These 29 T cell receptor beta chains share one sample of origin, sequenced in a study of radiotherapy plus CTLA-4 blockade in lung cancer (dated by TCRdb to 2016 to 2019). Libraries were built with the immunoSEQ multiplex PCR assay. Not all clones reach the TCRdb copy of this immuneACCESS table, which keeps in-frame sequences only. Checked studies attribute under half of the gap to unresolved V genes and leave the rest unexplained. In all, the sample holds 95,000 to 150,000 clones, and around 89% of those were seen once. The ten largest clones take up roughly 7% of the sample. This specimen consisted of peripheral blood, obtained from a patient treated with radiotherapy plus ipilimumab. These receptors were taken from a human donor with non-small cell lung cancer that progressed on radiotherapy plus ipilimumab.

V usage is TRBV7-6 and J usage is TRBJ2-1; 9 bases agree with TRBD1. Germline-derived CDR1 and CDR2 are SGHVS and FNYEAQ. The trim removed 3 bases at V and 6 bases at J, leaving 15 bases unmatched. The CDR3 totals 18 residues. CDR3 DNA: TGTGCCAGCAGCTTGGACACAGGGGGCGCGACTTGGTTCAATGAGCAGTTCTTC. Translation gives CASSLDTGGATWFNEQFF. Looking up the rest from reference TRBV7-6 and TRBJ2-1 gives the full variable domain: GAGVSQSPRYKVTKRGQDVALRCDPISGHVSLYWYRQALGQGPEFLTYFNYEAQQDKSGLPNDRFSAERPEGSISTLTIQRTEQRDSAMYRCASSLDTGGATWFNEQFFGPGTRLTVL.

This chain connects TRBV19 to TRBJ1-5; D unclear. This CDR3 region has 15 residues. Looked up from germline, CDR1 is LNHDA and CDR2 is SQIVND (reference sequence). The V and J ends lost 4 bases and 7 bases respectively, with 17 bases between them. The CDR3 DNA reads as TGTGCCAGTAGTAGTCGCTGGGTGGAAGGACAGCCCCAGCATTTT. It encodes CASSSRWVEGQPQHF.

The V and J genes are TRBV6-5 and TRBJ2-3, with D possibly matching TRBD2 (6 bases). V was trimmed by 3 bases and J by 1 base, leaving 14 bases between them. Per the germline V gene, CDR1 is MNHEY and CDR2 is SVGAGI. The CDR3 is 16 amino acids. The CDR3: CASSYSGGLGTDTQYF. The CDR3 DNA is TGTGCCAGCAGTTATTCCGGGGGTTTGGGCACAGATACGCAGTATTTT.

The chain is built from TRBV7-6 and TRBJ2-1; 7 bases fit TRBD2. Germline V lookup: CDR1 SGHVS, CDR2 FNYEAQ. The CDR3 extends over 11 amino acids. Trimming took 2 bases from V and 12 from J; bases not matched to a gene: 1. The CDR3 DNA sequence: TGTGCCAGCAGCTTAACGGGAGGGCAGTTCTTC. Encoded protein: CASSLTGGQFF.

In its sample, this clone was seen once. V usage is TRBV7-9 and J usage is TRBJ2-1; a weak D match, TRBD2 (6 bases). CDR3 length equals 15 residues. V was pared by 1 base and J by 7 bases, with 14 bases between. The germline CDR1 and CDR2 sequences are SEHNR and FQNEAQ (reference sequence). This chain's CDR3 is CASSLEPGESNEQFF. CDR3 sequence (DNA): TGTGCCAGCAGCTTAGAGCCGGGAGAATCGAATGAGCAGTTCTTC.

The genes are TRBV6-6 and TRBJ2-1; D ambiguous. CDR1 MNHNY and CDR2 SVGAGI come from the germline V gene (reference sequence). V was trimmed by 7 bases and J by 7 bases, leaving 14 bases between them. The CDR3 is made up of 13 amino acids. CDR3 sequence: CASNRPSGNEQFF. The CDR3 DNA reads as TGTGCCAGCAACCGACCGAGTGGAAATGAGCAGTTCTTC.

This sequence joins TRBV29-1 and TRBJ2-7, with D perhaps TRBD1 (5 bases). The CDR3 contains 13 residues. The germline CDR1 and CDR2 sequences are SQVTM and ANQGSEA. V lost 7 bases, J lost 5 bases, and 18 bases lay in between. CDR3 protein: CSAAPLQGHEQYF. The CDR3 DNA reads as TGCAGCGCCGCACCTTTGCAGGGCCACGAGCAGTACTTC.

This chain connects TRBV5-1 to TRBJ2-3; 11 bases are a match to TRBD2. CDR1 and CDR2 (germline): SGHRS, YFSETQ. V dropped 0 bases and J dropped 3; count of bases not matched to a gene: 3. This CDR3 is 16 amino acids long. CDR3 DNA sequence: TGCGCCAGCAGCTTGGCACGGACTAGCGGGACAGATACGCAGTATTTT. It encodes CASSLARTSGTDTQYF.

In DNA form, the CDR3 reads TGTGCCAGCAGCTTGGTTGCAGGGACTAGAGCTTTCTTT. The encoded protein is CASSLVAGTRAFF. V and J are TRBV5-8 and TRBJ1-1, with D tentatively TRBD1 (5 bases). Trimming shortened V by 0 bases and J by 10 bases, and 13 bases separated the two germline ends. Germline V gene sequence: CDR1 SGHTS, CDR2 YDEGEE. The CDR3 is made up of 13 amino acids.

The gene calls are TRBV11-2 and TRBJ2-7; 9 nucleotides line up with TRBD1. The CDR3 contains 14 residues. CDR1 is SGHAT, CDR2 FQNNGV, per germline. Trimming cost V 4 bases and J 5 bases; bases outside gene matches: 6. Here the CDR3 reads CASSWTGAADEQYF. The CDR3 bases are TGTGCCAGCAGCTGGACAGGGGCGGCGGACGAGCAGTACTTC.

The rearrangement joins TRBV5-1 to TRBJ2-4, with 15 positions matching TRBD2. Germline CDR1 and CDR2: SGHRS and YFSETQ. CDR3 size: 15 residues. With 4 bases clipped from V and 7 bases from J, the junction kept 3 bases outside the gene matches. CDR3 sequence reads: CASSPGLAGGNIQYF. CDR3 in DNA: TGCGCCAGCAGCCCTGGACTAGCGGGAGGGAACATTCAGTACTTC.

The rearrangement joins TRBV11-3 to TRBJ2-7; a weak D match, TRBD1 (5 bases). This CDR3 is 14 amino acids long. CDR1 and CDR2 from the germline V gene are SGHNT and YENEEA. Trimming cost V 5 bases and J 5 bases, with 16 bases left between them. This CDR3 is CASSPGAGSNEQYF. CDR3 bases: TGTGCCAGCAGCCCTGGGGCAGGGTCGAACGAGCAGTACTTC.

There are a few counts of this clone. V is TRBV7-3 and J is TRBJ1-3; D is possibly TRBD1 (5 bases). The CDR3 has 14 residues. With 4 bases removed from V and 8 bases from J, the gap between germline ends came to 15 bases. Germline V CDR1 and CDR2: SGHTA, FQGTGA. CDR3 protein: CASSSRTGHDTIYF. CDR3 in DNA: TGTGCCAGCAGCTCCAGGACGGGGCACGACACCATATATTTT.

The CDR3 loop is CASSLDGSGNTIYF. Here the CDR3 DNA reads TGCGCCAGCAGCTTGGACGGCTCTGGAAACACCATATATTTT. This chain joins TRBV5-1 and TRBJ1-3; D call uncertain. The CDR3 runs to 14 residues. Germline loops: CDR1 SGHRS, CDR2 YFSETQ. Trimming pared 0 bases from V and 0 bases from J, leaving 4 bases between.

This chain connects TRBV28 to TRBJ1-2; the match to TRBD1 covers 10 bases. Germline V gene data show CDR1 as MDHEN and CDR2 as SYDVKM. CDR3 length equals 13 residues. The trim removed 10 bases at V and 7 bases at J, leaving 9 bases unmatched. The CDR3: CATRQGAEVGYTF. The CDR3 DNA reads as TGTGCCACCAGACAGGGGGCGGAAGTTGGCTACACCTTC.

The V call is TRBV6-5, the J call TRBJ2-5; D unresolved. The CDR3 is 14 amino acids. V was cut by 0 bases and J by 3 bases, with 8 bases left in between. CDR1 and CDR2 (germline): MNHEY, SVGAGI. CDR3 residues: CASSYSTVEETQYF. The CDR3, as DNA: TGTGCCAGCAGTTACTCGACGGTGGAAGAGACCCAGTACTTC.

CDR3 nucleotide sequence: TGTGCCAGCAGTTCGGGGACAGGGATGAACACTGAAGCTTTCTTT. It yields the protein CASSSGTGMNTEAFF. The rearrangement links TRBV7-2 to TRBJ1-1, with 9 bases identical to TRBD1. The CDR3 runs 15 residues. CDR1 is SGHTA and CDR2 is FQGNSA in the germline V gene. The trim removed 6 bases at V and 0 bases at J, leaving 5 bases unmatched.

V usage is TRBV11-2 and J usage is TRBJ2-3; TRBD2 is a possible D gene (5 bases). The CDR3 runs 15 residues. V lost 2 bases, J lost 6 bases, and 15 bases lay in between. From germline, CDR1 is SGHAT and CDR2 FQNNGV. The DNA of the CDR3 is TGTGCCAGCAGCTTATTATTGAGTGGGGAGGATACGCAGTATTTT. This sequence encodes CASSLLLSGEDTQYF.

The chain has TRBV5-1 and TRBJ2-5; D is possibly TRBD1 (5 bases). Germline V gene lookup returns CDR1 SGHRS and CDR2 YFSETQ. Trimming stripped 9 bases from V and 1 base from J, with 10 bases between. This CDR3 region has 12 residues. The CDR3 reads CATKGAQETQYF. The DNA for the CDR3 is TGCGCCACAAAAGGGGCCCAAGAGACCCAGTACTTC.

The chain recombines TRBV6-1 with TRBJ2-3, with D tentatively TRBD2 (5 bases). V lost 10 bases to trimming and J lost 5 bases, with 19 bases between them. The germline gives CDR1 MNHNS, CDR2 SASEGT. The CDR3 loop spans 14 amino acids. The CDR3 is CATTETGVKDTQYF. CDR3 DNA: TGTGCCACGACCGAAACCGGGGTTAAAGATACGCAGTATTTT.

The CDR3 DNA reads as TGTGCCAGCAGTTCCCGAGCGGGAGGGTTCACCGGGGAGCTGTTTTTT. The encoded protein is CASSSRAGGFTGELFF. The V gene is TRBV27, the J gene TRBJ2-2; 10 bases line up with TRBD2. The CDR3 loop spans 16 amino acids. V lost 4 bases, J lost 4 bases, and 6 bases stayed unmatched. The germline V gene has CDR1 MNHEY and CDR2 SMNVEV (reference sequence).

This clone was seen once. V usage is TRBV6-5 and J usage is TRBJ2-3, with 8 nucleotides matching TRBD1. V was pared by 4 bases and J by 4 bases, with 10 bases of the junction left unmatched. The CDR3 consists of 16 residues. Germline CDR1 and CDR2: MNHEY and SVGAGI. CDR3 residues: CASSSRTGQPADTQYF. The CDR3 nucleotides are TGTGCCAGCAGTTCCCGGACAGGGCAGCCGGCAGATACGCAGTATTTT.

The chain has TRBV18 and TRBJ2-5, with D unclear. V was clipped by 0 bases and J by 5 bases, with 19 bases between them. Germline V gives CDR1 KGHSH, CDR2 LQKENI. CDR3 length: 17 residues. CDR3 region: CASSPPRGTGVTETQYF. CDR3 DNA sequence: TGTGCCAGCTCACCACCCCGCGGTACCGGAGTGACGGAGACCCAGTACTTC.

The chain has TRBV27 and TRBJ2-1, with TRBD2 identical over 11 bases. The germline gives CDR1 MNHEY, CDR2 SMNVEV (reference sequence). Trimming cost V 8 bases and J 6 bases; bases outside gene matches: 12. The CDR3 length is 16 residues. CDR3 sequence: CASHPVGSGRGNEQFF. Here the CDR3 DNA reads TGTGCCAGCCACCCCGTAGGTAGCGGGAGGGGCAATGAGCAGTTCTTC.

The chain has TRBV9 and TRBJ2-3; TRBD2 is a possible D gene (7 bases). The V end was cut by 0 bases, the J end by 5 bases, with 25 bases between. The CDR3 loop spans 19 amino acids. Per germline, CDR1 SGDLS and CDR2 YYNGEE. The CDR3 DNA is TGTGCCAGCAGCGTAGACCCCGCGGGTGGTCGGGGGGCGAGAGATACGCAGTATTTT. It is translated as CASSVDPAGGRGARDTQYF.

The V and J genes are TRBV10-1 and TRBJ1-4; D is undetermined. This CDR3 comprises 14 residues. Germline V lookup: CDR1 WNHNN, CDR2 SYGVQD (reference sequence). Trimming removed 10 bases at V and 6 bases at J, with 18 bases between. CDR3 region: CATIPRTKDEKLFF. Written as DNA, the CDR3 is TGCGCCACCATTCCCAGAACCAAGGATGAAAAACTGTTTTTT.

The V and J genes are TRBV7-9 and TRBJ1-1; weak D call: TRBD1 (6 bases). CDR1 and CDR2 from the germline V gene are SEHNR and FQNEAQ (reference sequence). The CDR3 contains 14 residues. Trimming shortened V by 6 bases and J by 0 bases, and 11 bases separated the two germline ends. Written as DNA, the CDR3 is TGTGCCAGCAGTAGACAGGACATGAACACTGAAGCTTTCTTT. Amino acids: CASSRQDMNTEAFF.

This sequence joins TRBV20-1 and TRBJ2-3; D is undetermined. This CDR3 is 11 amino acids long. Germline V gene data show CDR1 as DFQATT and CDR2 as SNEGSKA (reference sequence). Trimming left V 2 bases short and J 5 bases short, with 5 bases between. CDR3 sequence: CSARRGDTQYF. Written as DNA, the CDR3 is TGCAGTGCTAGAAGAGGAGATACGCAGTATTTT.

V and J are TRBV14 and TRBJ1-1; weak D call: TRBD1 (6 bases). Trimming removed 5 bases from V and 1 base from J, with 8 bases in between. Germline V gene data show CDR1 as SGHDN and CDR2 as FVKESK. The CDR3 extends over 13 amino acids. The CDR3 DNA follows: TGTGCCAGCAGCACACAGGGGAACACTGAAGCTTTCTTT. Amino acids: CASSTQGNTEAFF. The whole variable domain, filled in from reference TRBV14 and TRBJ1-1, reads EAGVTQFPSHSVIEKGQTVTLRCDPISGHDNLYWYRRVMGKEIKFLLHFVKESKQDESGMPNNRFLAERTGGTYSTLKVQPAELEDSGVYFCASSTQGNTEAFFGQGTRLTVV.